The clone carrying this TCR beta chain was seen more than once but under ten times. What it binds is not known. CDR1 is GTSNPN and CDR2 is SVGIG in the germline V gene (reference sequence). The CDR3 sequence is 16 residues long. V was pared by 0 bases and J by 0 bases, with 12 bases between. The repertoire was sequenced with immunoSEQ multiplex PCR; TCRdb's copy has only in-frame clones and lacks some. The data hold roughly 100,000 clones, with over 90% observed a single time. The sample originates from a study of T cell responses to AZD1222 COVID-19 vaccine. Whole-study findings and limits: Possibly, clonal diversity was underestimated; donors were largely white British and included more females. Reports say nearly half of spike-specific TCRs go after unmutated variant regions. Sampled repertoires all dated from after the peak T cell response.

The chain carries TRBV30 and TRBJ2-4; D gene unclear. This receptor was obtained from an adult in good health. Sample: peripheral blood, taken on day 0 of AZD1222 vaccination. Here the CDR3 DNA reads TGTGCCTGGAGTGTACGGTCGGGCGTAGCCAAAAACATTCAGTACTTC. It encodes CAWSVRSGVAKNIQYF.